One sample yielded the 8 T cell receptor beta chains listed below, sequenced in a study of T cells after yellow fever vaccination. TCRdb used MiXCR to reprocess the 5' RACE reads, holding one entry per CDR3 protein. The sample contains about 400,000 distinct CDR3 sequences, more than 5.5% of which appear only once. The material sequenced was PBMCs, taken 5 days after the yellow fever booster vaccination. These receptors all stem from a young man who received the YFV17D yellow fever vaccine.

There are many counts of this clonotype. V usage is TRBV20-1 and J usage is TRBJ1-5; no definite D call. Germline loops: CDR1 DFQATT, CDR2 SNEGSKA (reference sequence). This CDR3 region has 13 residues. Trimming stripped 7 bases from V and 3 bases from J, with 13 bases between. The CDR3 DNA reads TGCAGTGTCCCTGACGTCTTCAATCAGCCCCAGCATTTT. Its translation: CSVPDVFNQPQHF.

The rearrangement links TRBV12-3 or TRBV12-4 to TRBJ2-1; tentative D call: TRBD1 (6 bases). This CDR3 is built from 15 residues. Trimming removed 8 bases from V and 8 bases from J, with 22 bases in between. CDR3 loop: CASGYIQGPRDEQFF. CDR3 sequence (DNA): TGTGCCAGCGGCTACATCCAGGGGCCCCGGGATGAGCAGTTCTTC.

To note about this clonotype: The DNA is left out, because the CDR3 cannot be placed on it with certainty; the CDR3 is given as TCRdb lists it. The chain is built from TRBV20-1 and TRBJ2-7; the table names TRBD2, a call not compared with the DNA. Per germline, CDR1 DFQATT and CDR2 SNEGSKA (reference sequence). The CDR3 has 16 residues if both end residues are counted. This chain's CDR3 is CCAWGLAGGLAYEQYF.

This clonotype has just a few counts. This sequence joins TRBV5-4 and TRBJ2-2; possible D gene TRBD1, 6 bases. V was trimmed by 4 bases and J by 0 bases, leaving 16 bases between them. Germline V gene data show CDR1 as SGHNT and CDR2 as YYREEE (reference sequence). The CDR3 covers 17 residues. The CDR3: CASSRGMGDSNTGELFF. Written as DNA, the CDR3 is TGTGCCAGCAGCAGGGGGATGGGCGACTCGAACACCGGGGAGCTGTTTTTT.

This clonotype appeared many times. The rearrangement uses TRBV12-3 or TRBV12-4 and TRBJ2-1; tentative D call: TRBD2 (6 bases). The V end lost 7 bases, the J end lost 4 bases, and 11 bases lay between the germline ends. The CDR3 totals 13 residues. CDR3 in amino acids: CASNPAGYNEQFF. The CDR3, as DNA: TGTGCCAGCAATCCTGCGGGGTACAATGAGCAGTTCTTC.

This clonotype was picked up many times. The chain links TRBV7-8 to TRBJ2-5; D is possibly TRBD1 (6 bases). With 3 bases removed from V and 3 bases from J, the gap between germline ends came to 29 bases. The V gene's germline CDR1 is SGHVS and CDR2 FQNEAQ. This CDR3 has 20 residues. The CDR3 nucleotides are TGTGCCAGCAGCTTCCTAACAGGGTTATCTTTTTCGGAGCGGAAAGAGACCCAGTACTTC. It codes for CASSFLTGLSFSERKETQYF.

This clonotype has just a few counts. The chain carries TRBV12-3 or TRBV12-4 and TRBJ1-6; tentative D call: TRBD1 (5 bases). The length of the CDR3 is 15 residues. With 3 bases removed from V and 7 bases from J, the gap between germline ends came to 13 bases. CDR3 amino acids: CASSFGGAENSPLHF. The DNA of the CDR3 is TGTGCCAGCAGTTTCGGAGGGGCGGAAAATTCACCCCTCCACTTT.

This clonotype was seen ten or more times. The chain links TRBV29-1 to TRBJ2-3; D may be TRBD1 (5 bases). V was trimmed by 6 bases and J by 6 bases, leaving 16 bases between them. Germline CDR1 SQVTM, CDR2 ANQGSEA. CDR3 size: 13 residues. CDR3 residues: CSVQIEAGDTQYF. CDR3 sequence (DNA): TGCAGCGTGCAAATCGAAGCAGGGGATACGCAGTATTTT.